This section outlines one T cell receptor (beta chain) sequence together with its context. Only in-frame clones appear in the TCRdb table, and some are missing; sequencing was by immunoSEQ multiplex PCR. The profile shows 58,000 or so clones, around 88% of them singletons. This entry belongs to a study of technical replicates of blood from a handful of donors. Germline trimming cut 3 bases from V and 0 bases from J; bases unmatched to any gene: 0. This CDR3 is 17 amino acids long. Germline V gene data show CDR1 as SGHDN and CDR2 as FVKESK. Sequenced material: PBMCs. The TCR originated in a human donor in good health. Some clones in this sample may be carry-over from other donors' samples. V is TRBV14 and J is TRBJ2-2; TRBD2 agrees at 14 bases. CDR3 sequence: CASSQTSGGANTGELFF. Here the CDR3 DNA reads TGTGCCAGCAGCCAGACTAGCGGGGGGGCGAACACCGGGGAGCTGTTTTTT.